These 3 T cell receptor beta chains were sequenced from one sample in a study of blood T cells in healthy people across ages. With a J-beta primer mix and a sample-barcoded 5' primer, a second PCR ran about 7 to 12 cycles. MiXCR, applied by TCRdb to the 5' RACE reads, yields one record per CDR3 protein. This table holds about 1.4 million distinct CDR3 sequences, 59% found once. The source material was blood. The receptors come from a man aged 18-30 years in good health.

J is TRBJ2-3 and V is TRBV20-1; D may be TRBD2 (6 bases). The CDR3 sequence is 14 residues long. Germline CDR1 reads DFQATT; CDR2 reads SNEGSKA (reference sequence). The V end was cut by 0 bases, the J end by 7 bases, with 14 bases between. The CDR3 DNA reads TGCAGTGCTAGAGAGCGGGCACGGGAGAATACGCAGTATTTT. Translating it yields CSARERARENTQYF.

In its sample, this clonotype was seen once. The chain uses TRBV6-1 and TRBJ2-3; D unclear. The ends were cut back, 7 bases at V and 4 bases at J, with 9 bases in the middle. CDR1 MNHNS and CDR2 SASEGT come from the germline V gene. CDR3 length: 12 residues. DNA of the CDR3: TGTGCCAGCACCCTGGGTTCAGATACGCAGTATTTT. This gives the protein CASTLGSDTQYF.

This clonotype has a single count. A junction end diverges from the germline sequence, so it may reflect a read error. The gene calls are TRBV6-5 and TRBJ2-3, with D possibly matching TRBD2 (6 bases). Germline lookup yields CDR1 MNHEY and CDR2 SVGAGI. The CDR3 is 16 amino acids. CDR3 sequence: CAGSKTSAGYTDTQYF. Written as DNA, the CDR3 is TGTGCCGGCAGTAAAACCTCGGCGGGGTACACAGATACGCAGTATTTT.